A single sample gave rise to the 32 T cell receptor beta chains below, sequenced in a study of T cell responses to AZD1222 COVID-19 vaccine. Using immunoSEQ multiplex PCR, the repertoire was profiled, and TCRdb retains in-frame clones only, with some absent. The data contain approximately 130,000 clones, 70% to 90% of them seen just once; the ten biggest clones take up 7.9%. The sequencing used peripheral blood, collected 28 days after the second dose of the MenACWY control vaccine. These receptor sequences come from an adult who received the MenACWY meningococcal vaccine as a control.

The chain is built from TRBV5-4 and TRBJ2-5; D tentatively reads TRBD1 or TRBD2 (5 bases each). This CDR3 has 15 amino acids. Between the trimmed V and J ends, which lost 5 bases and 4 bases, there was a span of 18 bases. Germline V gene data show CDR1 as SGHNT and CDR2 as YYREEE (reference sequence). The DNA for the CDR3 is TGTGCCAGCAGTTCGGGGAGTCTAGGGGTAGAGACCCAGTACTTC. Its protein product is CASSSGSLGVETQYF.

The chain employs TRBV18 and TRBJ2-1, with D tentatively TRBD1 (5 bases). Germline V gene data show CDR1 as KGHSH and CDR2 as LQKENI. Trimming pared 2 bases from V and 0 bases from J, leaving 11 bases between. CDR3 length: 16 residues. The CDR3 sequence: CASSPNRISSYNEQFF. CDR3 bases: TGTGCCAGCTCACCAAACAGGATAAGCTCCTACAATGAGCAGTTCTTC.

The sample holds a few counts of this clone. The chain links TRBV6-5 to TRBJ2-5, with unresolved D. There are 12 residues in the CDR3. In germline, CDR1 is MNHEY, CDR2 SVGAGI. Trimming removed 8 bases at V and 2 bases at J, with 9 bases between. CDR3 nucleotide sequence: TGTGCCAGCGGACCTACTCAAGAGACCCAGTACTTC. This codes for CASGPTQETQYF.

The genes are TRBV5-6 and TRBJ1-4; 9 bases are shared with TRBD1. V was pared by 3 bases and J by 7 bases, with 4 bases of the junction left unmatched. The V gene's germline CDR1 is SGHDT and CDR2 YYEEEE. This CDR3 spans 14 amino acids. CDR3 coding DNA: TGTGCCAGCAGCTCTAGGACAGGGGTTGAAAAACTGTTTTTT. This sequence encodes CASSSRTGVEKLFF.

In its sample, this clone was seen a few times. The rearrangement links TRBV5-1 to TRBJ1-5; 8 bases are a match to TRBD1. Germline values: CDR1 SGHRS, CDR2 YFSETQ. The CDR3 covers 14 residues. Unmatched junction bases numbered 6, after V lost 3 bases and J lost 7 bases. This CDR3 is CASSSMTGEQPQHF. The DNA for the CDR3 is TGCGCCAGCAGCTCCATGACAGGGGAACAGCCCCAGCATTTT.

The chain combines TRBV11-2 with TRBJ1-1; weak D call: TRBD1 (6 bases). The germline CDR1 and CDR2 sequences are SGHAT and FQNNGV. The CDR3 totals 13 residues. With 2 bases removed from V and 6 bases from J, the gap between germline ends came to 10 bases. CDR3 protein: CASSLTGSAEAFF. The DNA of the CDR3 is TGTGCCAGCAGCTTAACAGGGTCTGCTGAAGCTTTCTTT. The whole variable domain, remainder taken from reference TRBV11-2 and TRBJ1-1, is EAGVAQSPRYKIIEKRQSVAFWCNPISGHATLYWYQQILGQGPKLLIQFQNNGVVDDSQLPKDRFSAERLKGVDSTLKIQPAKLEDSAVYLCASSLTGSAEAFFGQGTRLTVV.

The V call is TRBV27, the J call TRBJ1-6; D might be TRBD1 (5 bases). Germline assignment: CDR1 MNHEY and CDR2 SMNVEV (reference sequence). This CDR3 is 14 amino acids long. The V and J ends lost 3 bases and 9 bases respectively, with 12 bases between them. The CDR3 bases are TGTGCCAGCAGTTTCAGGGCCTCAGGTTCACCCCTCCACTTT. It codes for CASSFRASGSPLHF.

The chain couples TRBV6-5 to TRBJ2-7; 9 bases match TRBD1. J lost 3 bases, V lost 6 bases, and 9 bases had no gene match. In germline, CDR1 is MNHEY, CDR2 SVGAGI. The CDR3 length is 15 residues. CDR3: CASSRSGTGYYEQYF. The CDR3 DNA sequence: TGTGCCAGCAGCCGATCCGGGACAGGGTACTACGAGCAGTACTTC.

V is TRBV4-1 and J is TRBJ1-1; D not resolved. The V end was cut by 0 bases, the J end by 6 bases, with 17 bases between. The length of the CDR3 is 16 residues. Germline assignment: CDR1 MGHRA and CDR2 YSYEKL. CDR3 in amino acids: CASSQDWAVLAAEAFF. CDR3 sequence (DNA): TGCGCCAGCAGCCAAGATTGGGCGGTCCTAGCCGCTGAAGCTTTCTTT.

The chain combines TRBV5-4 with TRBJ1-1; no reliable D call. The V gene lost 3 bases and the J gene lost 7 bases, with 10 bases spanning the gap. The CDR3 is 12 residues long. Germline CDR1 is SGHNT and CDR2 is YYREEE (reference sequence). CDR3 protein: CASSSMTLEAFF. CDR3 bases: TGTGCCAGCAGCTCGATGACGCTTGAAGCTTTCTTT.

The chain uses TRBV6-5 and TRBJ1-1, with TRBD1 as a possible D gene (6 bases). Germline V gene lookup returns CDR1 MNHEY and CDR2 SVGAGI. The CDR3 has 14 amino acids. The V end lost 7 bases, the J end lost 1 base, and 13 bases lay between the germline ends. CDR3 protein: CASTSGGPNTEAFF. DNA of the CDR3: TGTGCCAGCACATCCGGGGGCCCGAACACTGAAGCTTTCTTT.

V usage is TRBV3-1 (or the pseudogene TRBV3-2) and J usage is TRBJ1-2; D is unclear. Trimming left V 1 base short and J 4 bases short, with 13 bases between. Germline V gene sequence: CDR1 LGHDT, CDR2 YNNKEL (reference sequence). The CDR3 has 15 amino acids. CDR3 bases: TGTGCCAGCAGCCAAGGAGCGGGTCTTACCTATGGCTACACCTTC. It codes for CASSQGAGLTYGYTF.

The J gene is TRBJ1-4, the V gene TRBV27; D gene uncertain. Trimming took off 3 bases at V and 3 bases at J, with 8 bases between the two ends. CDR1 is MNHEY and CDR2 is SMNVEV in the germline V gene (reference sequence). CDR3 length equals 14 residues. The chain's CDR3 is CASSLLGSNEKLFF. The CDR3 bases are TGTGCCAGCAGTTTGTTGGGTTCTAATGAAAAACTGTTTTTT.

This clone came up a few times. The gene calls are TRBV5-1 and TRBJ1-1; the D gene is possibly TRBD1 (5 bases). This CDR3 has 16 amino acids. Germline CDR1 reads SGHRS; CDR2 reads YFSETQ. Deletions cut 7 bases from V and 2 bases from J, with 21 bases between. CDR3 bases: TGCGCCAGCCGAATAACTGATTTCAGGGATAACACTGAAGCTTTCTTT. Amino acid sequence: CASRITDFRDNTEAFF.

V and J are TRBV7-9 and TRBJ1-5; unclear D gene. This CDR3 contains 14 residues. The V and J ends lost 1 base and 8 bases respectively, with 12 bases between them. The V gene's germline CDR1 is SEHNR and CDR2 FQNEAQ (reference sequence). As DNA, the CDR3 is TGTGCCAGCAGCTTAGAGACCGCCCTGGAGCCCCAGCATTTT. As protein: CASSLETALEPQHF.

The V gene is TRBV7-2, the J gene TRBJ1-2, with D perhaps TRBD1 (5 bases). Trimming stripped 4 bases from V and 4 bases from J, with 10 bases between. CDR3 length: 13 residues. Germline V CDR1 and CDR2: SGHTA, FQGNSA. CDR3 amino acids: CASSSGFRYGYTF. The CDR3 nucleotides are TGTGCCAGCAGCTCAGGGTTTCGCTATGGCTACACCTTC.

V and J are TRBV11-2 and TRBJ2-7; D not resolved. The CDR3 length is 14 residues. Trimming shortened V by 1 base and J by 4 bases, and 11 bases separated the two germline ends. The germline V gene encodes CDR1 SGHAT and CDR2 FQNNGV. As DNA, the CDR3 is TGTGCCAGCAGCTTAGGACCGTCAACTTACGAGCAGTACTTC. This sequence encodes CASSLGPSTYEQYF.

The rearrangement uses TRBV5-5 and TRBJ2-2, with D perhaps TRBD2 (5 bases). Trimming took 2 bases from V and 3 from J, leaving 11 bases between them. CDR3 length: 15 amino acids. Germline values: CDR1 SGHKS, CDR2 YYEKEE (reference sequence). CDR3 DNA sequence: TGTGCCAGCAGCTTCGTCCCGAGGGACACCGGGGAGCTGTTTTTT. Translation gives CASSFVPRDTGELFF.

This clone has just one count. This rearrangement joins TRBV5-4 to TRBJ1-2; TRBD1 matches at 9 bases. The V gene's germline CDR1 is SGHNT and CDR2 YYREEE (reference sequence). J gave up 5 bases and V 3 bases, and 11 bases lay outside the gene matches. The CDR3 is 16 residues long. CDR3 in amino acids: CASSSSGTGPWYGYTF. The CDR3, as DNA: TGTGCCAGCAGCTCTTCCGGGACAGGGCCTTGGTATGGCTACACCTTC.

J is TRBJ2-1 and V is TRBV7-9, with unresolved D. The CDR3 covers 15 residues. Looked up from germline, CDR1 is SEHNR and CDR2 is FQNEAQ (reference sequence). V lost 4 bases and J lost 0, with 10 bases in between. CDR3 in DNA: TGTGCCAGCAGCTCCCGAGGAAGCTCCTACAATGAGCAGTTCTTC. Amino acid sequence: CASSSRGSSYNEQFF.

The chain links TRBV6-5 to TRBJ1-1; 9 nucleotides align to TRBD1. V lost 2 bases to trimming and J lost 5 bases; unmatched junction nucleotides: 9. Per germline, CDR1 MNHEY and CDR2 SVGAGI. This CDR3 has 16 amino acids. CDR3 nucleotides: TGTGCCAGCAGTTACCGGGCCACAGGGGGCTTTACTGAAGCTTTCTTT. It specifies CASSYRATGGFTEAFF.

This rearrangement joins TRBV11-3 to TRBJ2-1, with 7 bases aligning to TRBD2. J gave up 0 bases and V 5 bases, and 7 bases lay outside the gene matches. Germline values: CDR1 SGHNT, CDR2 YENEEA. The CDR3 runs 16 residues. CDR3 residues: CASSPGGGSSYNEQFF. CDR3 DNA sequence: TGTGCCAGCAGCCCCGGTGGCGGGAGCTCCTACAATGAGCAGTTCTTC.

This clone has a handful of counts. CDR3 sequence reads: CASRTPGGGYGYTF. The CDR3 region has the DNA TGTGCCAGCAGGACCCCCGGAGGGGGCTATGGCTACACCTTC. V is TRBV28 and J is TRBJ1-2, with D perhaps matching TRBD1 (6 bases). This CDR3 is built from 14 residues. Germline lookup yields CDR1 MDHEN and CDR2 SYDVKM. The V end was cut by 6 bases, the J end by 4 bases, with 15 bases between.

The chain uses TRBV9 and TRBJ1-1; D is ambiguous. Germline V gives CDR1 SGDLS, CDR2 YYNGEE. CDR3 length equals 12 residues. Trimming took off 3 bases at V and 4 bases at J, with 7 bases between the two ends. CDR3 loop: CASSDTGTEAFF. The CDR3 nucleotides are TGTGCCAGCAGCGACACCGGCACTGAAGCTTTCTTT.

The J gene is TRBJ2-2, the V gene TRBV5-5; D might be TRBD2 (6 bases). In germline, CDR1 is SGHKS, CDR2 YYEKEE (reference sequence). V was shortened by 3 bases and J by 4 bases, with 10 bases between the two germline ends. The length of the CDR3 is 14 residues. Written as DNA, the CDR3 is TGTGCCAGCAGCTGGGACGGGGGCACCGGGGAGCTGTTTTTT. Its protein is CASSWDGGTGELFF.

The chain combines TRBV24-1 with TRBJ2-7; D remains unclear. This CDR3 has 15 residues. Germline CDR1 and CDR2: KGHDR and SFDVKD. With 6 bases removed from V and 4 bases from J, the gap between germline ends came to 18 bases. CDR3 sequence (DNA): TGTGCCACCAGTCCCCGGAAGGGCAGAGAGTACGAGCAGTACTTC. Protein: CATSPRKGREYEQYF.

This chain uses TRBV7-2 with TRBJ1-1; D is possibly TRBD1 (5 bases). Germline V gene data show CDR1 as SGHTA and CDR2 as FQGNSA. The CDR3 has 15 amino acids. Between the trimmed V and J ends, which lost 4 bases and 0 bases, there was a span of 12 bases. The CDR3 nucleotides are TGTGCCAGCAGCTACCTAGGGACGGTGAACACTGAAGCTTTCTTT. This gives the protein CASSYLGTVNTEAFF.

This chain joins TRBV19 and TRBJ2-7, with 8 bases lining up with TRBD1. V was clipped by 1 base and J by 5 bases; unmatched bases: 10. The germline CDR1 and CDR2 sequences are LNHDA and SQIVND (reference sequence). The CDR3 sequence is 16 residues long. CDR3 DNA sequence: TGTGCCAGTAGTATAGTGTTCCGGACAGGGTTCAACGAGCAGTACTTC. Residues: CASSIVFRTGFNEQYF.

The CDR3 coding sequence is TGTGCCAGCAGCTTCTTAGGGGGGATGAGTGAGCAGTACTTC. Protein: CASSFLGGMSEQYF. V usage is TRBV5-4 and J usage is TRBJ2-7, with D tentatively TRBD1 or TRBD2 (6 bases each). Trimming took off 2 bases at V and 7 bases at J, with 16 bases between the two ends. Germline V lookup: CDR1 SGHNT, CDR2 YYREEE (reference sequence). There are 14 residues in the CDR3.

A single count supports this clone. V gene TRBV5-1 combines with J gene TRBJ1-1; no clear D. This CDR3 is 15 amino acids long. Germline V lookup: CDR1 SGHRS, CDR2 YFSETQ. Between the trimmed V and J ends, which lost 2 bases and 3 bases, there was a span of 14 bases. DNA for the CDR3: TGCGCCAGCAGCTTACGGCTGGGTGGAGACACTGAAGCTTTCTTT. It translates to CASSLRLGGDTEAFF.

The V and J genes are TRBV21-1 and TRBJ2-7; TRBD1 is the table's D call and was not checked against the DNA. TRBV21-1 is labeled a pseudogene. The CDR3 has 16 residues. The CDR3 region has the DNA TGTGCCAGCAGCAATCCGGCAGGGGAAAGATTTTGCGAGCAGTACGTC. It specifies CASSNPAGERFCEQYV.

This clone appeared a single time. The chain carries TRBV7-2 and TRBJ1-1; tentatively, D is TRBD1 (6 bases). V was trimmed by 5 bases and J by 4 bases, leaving 17 bases between them. In germline, CDR1 is SGHTA, CDR2 FQGNSA. This CDR3 has 15 amino acids. The CDR3 nucleotides are TGTGCCAGCAGCGGACTTCCAGGGGATATCACTGAAGCTTTCTTT. Translation: CASSGLPGDITEAFF.